This entry concerns a single TCR beta chain. The sample is drawn from a study of blood T cell repertoires in COVID-19. Study details: Nucleic acid was either cDNA or gDNA, and it came from T cells, B-cell-depleted T cells, or PBMCs.

Profiled with immunoSEQ multiplex PCR; TCRdb holds only in-frame clones, not every one. There are roughly 260,000 clones in the sample; 70% to 90% occur only once, and about 1.9% lies in the top ten. V was cut by 3 bases and J by 4 bases, with 15 bases left in between. Germline V gene lookup returns CDR1 SNHLY and CDR2 FYNNEI. The CDR3 contains 15 residues. This TCR came from a woman in her forties or fifties who had recovered from COVID-19. The sample comprised PBMCs or T cells enriched from blood (not recorded which). V and J are TRBV2 and TRBJ1-1; weak D call: TRBD1 (5 bases). CDR3 coding DNA: TGTGCCAGCAGTGAGGCTGTGGGGAGGGGCACTGAAGCTTTCTTT. Its protein product is CASSEAVGRGTEAFF.